This record looks at one TCR beta chain sequence and its context. It lacks a known antigen. The input lacks base qualities; no much larger clone sits a single base away. The entry originates in a study of cytomegalovirus exposure and HLA in healthy donors (dated by TCRdb to 2016 to 2017). General notes on the study: According to an earlier analysis of a few hundred of the donors, 200 million or so T cells yielded 95 million to 140 million unique TCR beta sequences and about 300 Gb of sequence data. About 330 gigabases of sequencing data and roughly 80 million unique TCR sequences made up an early release that covered about 640 HLA-typed donors. Of the roughly 430 genotyped donors, roughly 85% fell in the genetic ancestry cluster associated with self-reported Caucasian donors. The study aimed to test whether signatures of past pathogen exposure could be identified by cataloging public T cell receptors. The study used immunosequencing to profile the T cell repertoires of hundreds of subjects and linked those repertoires to cytomegalovirus serostatus. In addition to the first cohort of around 670 subjects, a separate validation cohort of 120 different subjects was used. The study combined high-throughput TCR immunosequencing, statistical association of individual TCRs with disease status, and machine learning to predict cytomegalovirus infection status. To study patterns of TCR occurrence, a later analysis re-analyzed previously published TCR beta repertoires from several hundred donors and added high-resolution HLA genotyping. In the later analysis, no new phenotypic data were used to find candidate immune exposures; instead, reliance was placed on TCR beta sequences and their occurrence across donors. In an earlier analysis of 550 to 700 of the donors, high-throughput TCR beta sequencing was used to judge whether each TCR beta V gene segment behaved as functional or pseudogenic. Donor age, sex, ethnicity and CMV serostatus were compiled together with the repertoire data. A later genetic analysis took genome-wide SNP genotypes for about 65% of the roughly 670 donors and used that subset as a discovery cohort. Every repertoire in the discovery cohort had been generated on one and the same sequencing platform. Both class I and class II loci were covered by HLA typing, at four-digit resolution. The number of donors typed differed by locus, with 629-630 for A, B, C, DRB1 and DQB1, approximately 500 for DQA1, nearly 610 for DPA1, and approximately 470 for DPB1. Because of strong linkage in the cohort, roughly 5 DR-DQ haplotypes were treated as single units for association and clustering. Among some 410 genotyped donors of the cohort, an average of around 240,000 unique TCR beta nucleotide sequences were sequenced per donor, approximately 20% of them non-productive.

Beyond this particular receptor, the publication reports: In vitro tests confirmed that three of the cytomegalovirus-associated TCR beta chains recognize cytomegalovirus antigens. Assigning TCR associations to individual alleles was difficult when HLA alleles, especially DR and DQ, strongly co-occurred. Linkage disequilibrium might explain the correlated functional status among segregating V segments, but an unknown experimental factor could not be ruled out. V-gene and J-gene trimming of TCR beta chains was associated with a missense DCLRE1C variant in a later genetic analysis, and the association was replicated in an independent cohort. According to a later analysis, most CMV-associated TCR beta chains appeared to be HLA-restricted, and the HLA associations seemed to be driven largely by CMV exposure. HLA typing was unavailable for some donors at each locus, so association tests used only the typed subset. In a later analysis, HLA-associated TCR beta chains showed more clonal expansion and lower generation probabilities than non-associated chains that were equally common. Immune exposure information for the cohort was limited to CMV serostatus. At a false discovery rate of 0.05, a later analysis linked under 20,000 TCR beta sequences to specific HLA alleles. A later analysis reported that several top co-occurrence clusters appeared linked to parvovirus B19, influenza, CMV and Epstein-Barr virus. It was suggested by the authors that the approach could potentially be generalized to other disease states and immunological phenotypes. An earlier analysis of several hundred of the donors showed that most TCR beta V segments appeared in productive rearrangements either about 90% or about 30% of the time, which broadly matched IMGT annotations. A group of highly shared sequence variants was considered likely to be a technical artifact of the sequencing pipeline. A later analysis found that TCR association rates varied across HLA loci, with DRB1 alleles showing the most associated TCRs and HLA-C alleles the fewest. A further reported finding was that TCR beta sequences accurately predicted the HLA-A and HLA-B alleles for most subjects in the first cohort. Presence/absence analyses assumed roughly uniform sequencing depth across donors, an assumption that may not hold. The study gave a list of some 150 TCR beta chains associated with cytomegalovirus. In both the original and validation cohorts, the classifier was reported to diagnose cytomegalovirus status with high specificity and sensitivity. Across donors, most TCR sequences were observed very rarely, whereas some public TCRs were present in many individuals. According to a later genetic analysis, donors in an Asian-associated ancestry cluster had fewer N-insertions in productive TCRs than the approximately 670-donor mean. In this cohort, only TCR beta chains were sequenced, and detectable features were limited by the absence of alpha or paired-chain data. Because counts were too low, seventeen rarely observed V segments, including chromosome 9 orphons, were excluded from the earlier analysis of roughly 580 of the donors.

The library was generated by the immunoSEQ multiplex PCR assay. A mixture of 60 forward primers for TCR Vbeta segments and 13 reverse primers for TCR Jbeta segments was used in the multiplex PCR. The CDR3 region of rearranged TCR beta genes was amplified from genomic DNA with a multiplex PCR assay. The amplified TCR beta libraries were sequenced on the Illumina HiSeq System as 87-base-pair reads. In the authors' own workflow: A later analysis counted some 80 million unique TCR beta chains across the 640 or so repertoires, and 10 million to 11 million of these chains were shared by at least two donors. To remove PCR and sequencing errors, raw reads were error-corrected and collapsed into unique sequences using a nearest-neighbor algorithm that merged closely related sequences. Alignment of CDR3 sequences to IMGT reference sequences was used to assign V, D and J gene segments. For a sequence to be retained, a match of at least six nucleotides was required to both a V gene segment and a J gene segment. A rearrangement was called productive if the CDR3 had no stop codons and remained in frame with V and J, and every other rearrangement was called non-productive. CDR3 was defined according to IMGT convention as the region running from the second conserved V-encoded cysteine to the conserved J-encoded phenylalanine. The earlier analysis of 450 to 750 of the donors excluded any sequence lacking an unambiguous match to a single V gene segment. An earlier analysis of some 610 of the donors called V segments functional above 56.7% productive rearrangements and segregating when the between-donor standard deviation exceeded 5%. To diagnose cytomegalovirus status from the catalog of TCR beta chain sequences, a statistical classification framework was built. In a later analysis, V and J genes were assigned by comparing TCR nucleotide sequences against IMGT/GENE-DB human TR gene sequences. A later analysis assigned CDR3 sequences and most-parsimonious VDJ recombination scenarios with the TCRdist pipeline. In a later analysis, each TCR beta chain was defined by its CDR3 amino acid sequence together with its V-gene family, and reads without a unique V-gene family were excluded. As a way to deal with suspected cross-contamination and a sequencing artifact, a later analysis dropped 450 to 600 nucleotide sequences that were highly shared and had low generation probability. A later analysis calculated a clonal expansion index for each public chain from normalized within-repertoire ranks of inferred template counts. A later analysis computed generation probabilities with a VDJ recombination model fitted to out-of-frame rearrangements, and checked the results against IGoR. Hypergeometric tests were used in a later analysis to score TCR-TCR, TCR-HLA and TCR-CMV co-occurrence, with a repertoire-size bias correction applied to the TCR pairs. To estimate false discovery rates, a later analysis permuted the HLA or CMV assignments 20 times. In a later analysis, co-occurring TCRs were grouped using DBSCAN, and TCRdist sequence similarity was added for clustering within HLA-allele-positive subsets. Repertoires with fewer than 30,000 or more than 120,000 public chains, plus five repertoires with anomalous nucleotide sharing, were excluded from co-occurrence clustering. Not all clones reach the TCRdb copy of this immuneACCESS table, which keeps in-frame sequences only. Checked studies attribute under half of the gap to unresolved V genes and leave the rest unexplained. D and trimming come from the DNA, and the V and J calls and clone size come from that table. The sample has about 200,000 clones on record, around 75% of them singletons. Around 0.42% of the sample rests with the top ten.

In total, just over 650 healthy bone marrow donors made up the cohort. All cohort members were sampled while nominally healthy, although unrecorded immune exposures were likely present. The donor was CMV seropositive and was included in the group of some 290 seropositive cohort members. A peripheral blood sample was provided by each donor, and peripheral blood mononuclear cells were used for TCR beta sequencing. The Qiagen DNeasy Blood Extraction Kit was used to extract genomic DNA from the blood cell samples. The source of this sequence is a male donor in good health and CMV-seropositive. The sequencing sample was made of PBMCs.

The DNA is TGTGCCAGCAGTTACGAGCAGGGGGATCAGCCCCAGCATTTT. Translated, this is CASSYEQGDQPQHF. The rearranged chain carries TRBV6-6 and TRBJ1-5; 7 nucleotides in the junction match TRBD1. As encoded in the germline V gene (reference sequence), CDR1 is MNHNY while CDR2 is SVGAGI. V is pruned by 2 bases and J by 5 bases, leaving 3 bases of the junction without a gene match. From its cysteine to its phenylalanine, the CDR3 spans 14 amino acids. CDR3 DNA is the only sequence kept; it has 42 bases, read in frame from the first base.